The T cell receptor beta chain described here comes from a study of OX40 agonist ivuxolimab in advanced cancers. Overall study: Allowance was made for prior anti-PD-1, anti-PD-L1 or anti-CTLA-4 therapy, and about 40% had some.

To note about this clone: Its target is not known.

Study conclusions and caveats: At 0.1 to 3.0 mg/kg, CD4+ and CD8+ blood T cells expanded clonally by week 6.

Method: immunoSEQ multiplex PCR; TCRdb's copy keeps in-frame clones and lacks some. The table lists some 55,000 clones, 70% to 80% of them singletons, with around 4.5% in the top ten. The sequence came from an adult with an advanced solid tumor such as melanoma, head and neck, liver or kidney cancer. Material: CD4+ or CD8+ T cells sorted from blood, obtained in a trial of the OX40 agonist ivuxolimab.

CDR3 DNA: TGTGCCAGCAGCTTGGGTGGTAGACTGAATACGCAGTATTTT. It translates to CASSLGGRLNTQYF. The chain joins TRBV7-9 to TRBJ2-3, with D hard to call. This CDR3 has 14 residues. V was shortened by 3 bases and J by 7 bases, with 14 bases between the two germline ends. Germline V gives CDR1 SEHNR, CDR2 FQNEAQ (reference sequence).